This TCR beta chain came from a study of blood T cell repertoires in COVID-19. Across the study: Samples of COVID-19 (acute and convalescent) were obtained from the United States, Italy and Spain.

Study processing details: Estimation of nucleated cell counts relied on the amplification of reference gene primers. Sequenced by immunoSEQ multiplex PCR; TCRdb stores in-frame clones only, minus some. The DNA gave D and trimming, while V, J and clone size come from that table. This table holds some 350,000 clones, 80% to 90% found once. CDR1 and CDR2 from the germline V gene are KGHSY and FQNENV. V lost 0 bases, J lost 4 bases, and 5 bases stayed unmatched. The CDR3 covers 16 residues. This clone turned up a few times. This receptor was taken from a man aged 30 to 39 with active or convalescent COVID-19. The specimen sequenced was peripheral blood. The rearrangement joins TRBV16 to TRBJ1-5, with TRBD1 matching 8 bases. CDR3 DNA: TGTGCCAGCAGCCAATCGCCGACAGGGGCGAATCAGCCCCAGCATTTT. Encoded protein: CASSQSPTGANQPQHF.